This TCR beta chain derives from a study of blood T cell repertoires in COVID-19. About the study: COVID-19 samples collected from the United States, Italy and Spain covered acute and convalescent phases.

V dropped 6 bases and J dropped 6; count of bases not matched to a gene: 5. CDR1 and CDR2 from the germline V gene are SQVTM and ANQGSEA. The CDR3 has 12 amino acids. The method was immunoSEQ multiplex PCR; TCRdb's version includes in-frame clones alone and lacks a portion of them. The sample has 45,000 to 50,000 clones, approximately 83% seen once. The source material was peripheral blood. This TCR was recovered from an elderly man in a cohort sampled during active COVID-19. The chain couples TRBV29-1 to TRBJ2-3, with 8 bases matching TRBD1. The CDR3 nucleotides are TGCAGCGTCCAGGGGGCAGCGGATACGCAGTATTTT. Translated, it gives CSVQGAADTQYF.